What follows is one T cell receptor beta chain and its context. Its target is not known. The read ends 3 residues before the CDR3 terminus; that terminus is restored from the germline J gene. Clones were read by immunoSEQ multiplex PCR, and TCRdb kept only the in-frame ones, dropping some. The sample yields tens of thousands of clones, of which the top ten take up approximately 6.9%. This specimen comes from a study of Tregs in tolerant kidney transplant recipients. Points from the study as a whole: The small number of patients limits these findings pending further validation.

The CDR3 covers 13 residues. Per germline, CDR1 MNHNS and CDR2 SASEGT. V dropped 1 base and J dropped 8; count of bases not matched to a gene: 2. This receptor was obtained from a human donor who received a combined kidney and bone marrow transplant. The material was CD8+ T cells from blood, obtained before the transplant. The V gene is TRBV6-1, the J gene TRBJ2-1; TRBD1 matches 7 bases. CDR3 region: CASSEGDSHEQFF. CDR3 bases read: TGTGCCAGCAGTGAAGGGGACAGCCATGAG.